Listed below are T cell receptor beta chains from one sample, sequenced in a study of T-cell reconstitution after alpha-beta-depleted transplantation in children. A single record per CDR3 protein comes from TCRdb applying MiXCR to the PCR reads. This sample has about 510,000 distinct CDR3 sequences; about 10% occur once, and the top ten carry 13% to 15%. The sequenced sample was PBMCs, mostly from graft donor cells, obtained 180 days after TCRalphabeta/CD19-depleted stem cell transplant. The receptors come from a female patient between 2 and 15 years old who had a stem cell transplant for aplastic anemia, so the T cells may come from the graft donor. Each CDR3 is given with its conserved first and last residue. The D gene is left open where the match is weak. Clone size is shown for a subset of rows, as once, few, many or a class of expanded clone.

J,D,length,V,size,DNA,CDR3
TRBJ2-7,TRBD1,11,TRBV28,-,TGTGCCAGCGGACCTCCGGGACAGGGGCTCTTC,CASGPPGQGLF
TRBJ1-6,-,16,TRBV27,few,TGTGCCAGCAGTTGGGGCCAGGGGATCGGTAATTCACCCCTCCACTTT,CASSWGQGIGNSPLHF
TRBJ2-3,-,16,TRBV27,-,TGTGCCAGCAGTTTGGGCCGAGCCTTACCCACAGATACGCAGTATTTT,CASSLGRALPTDTQYF
TRBJ2-3,-,15,TRBV7-2,-,TGTGCCAGCAGCTCATGGGCAGAAAGCACAGATACGCAGTATTTT,CASSSWAESTDTQYF
TRBJ2-1,-,14,TRBV24-1,few,TGTGCCACCAGTGGAGGGACCTCCTACAATGAGCAGTTCTTC,CATSGGTSYNEQFF
TRBJ1-2,-,14,TRBV18,few,TGTGCCAGCTCACCAGTACATTCTGGATATGGCTACACCTTC,CASSPVHSGYGYTF
TRBJ1-2,-,13,TRBV7-2,-,TGTGCCAGCAGCTTTAACAGGGACTATGGCTACACCTTC,CASSFNRDYGYTF
TRBJ2-6,-,14,TRBV29-1,many,TGCAGCGTTGGCACGGGGGCAGGGGCCAACGTCCTGACTTTC,CSVGTGAGANVLTF
TRBJ1-5,-,13,TRBV20-1,few,TGCAGTGCTTCCCGAAATAGCAATCAGCCCCAGCATTTT,CSASRNSNQPQHF
TRBJ2-7,-,12,TRBV28,few,TGTGCCAGCAGTTTATATTCCTACGAGCAGTACTTC,CASSLYSYEQYF
TRBJ1-1,-,13,TRBV7-9,few,TGTGCCAGCAGCCTCACGGATTACACTGAAGCTTTCTTT,CASSLTDYTEAFF
TRBJ2-1,-,13,TRBV5-1,many,TGCGCCAGCAGCTCCGGACAGTACAATGAGCAGTTCTTC,CASSSGQYNEQFF
TRBJ2-7,-,16,TRBV28,-,TGTGCCAGCAGTTTAAACGATTACGGGTACTCCTACGAGCAGTACTTC,CASSLNDYGYSYEQYF
TRBJ2-1,-,14,TRBV29-1,-,TGCAGCGTTCAACCGGGGTTCCAATACAATGAGCAGTTCTTC,CSVQPGFQYNEQFF
TRBJ2-1,TRBD2,14,TRBV20-1,many,TGCAGTGCTAGACTTACTAGCGGGGCGAATGAGCAGTTCTTC,CSARLTSGANEQFF
TRBJ1-2,-,17,TRBV4-3,few,TGCGCCAGCAGCCAATCCTTGGCCGGCCCTACTAACTATGGCTACACCTTC,CASSQSLAGPTNYGYTF
TRBJ2-3,TRBD1,16,TRBV7-2,few,TGTGCCAGCAGCACGTCGACAGGGATTTTGACAGATACGCAGTATTTT,CASSTSTGILTDTQYF
TRBJ2-2,-,14,TRBV10-3,-,TGTGCCATCTCTAAGCTAACCCACACCGGGGAGCTGTTTTTT,CAISKLTHTGELFF
TRBJ2-1,TRBD2,17,TRBV3-1,-,TGTGCCAGCAGCTACCGGACGGGGACTAGCTCCTACAATGAGCAGTTCTTC,CASSYRTGTSSYNEQFF
TRBJ2-7,-,11,TRBV2,-,TGTGCCAGCACCGTCAACTACGAGCAGTACTTC,CASTVNYEQYF
TRBJ2-6,-,17,TRBV5-1,-,TGCGCCAGCGCTACACGACGAGTTCTGTCTGGGGCCAACGTCCTGACTTTC,CASATRRVLSGANVLTF
TRBJ2-1,-,16,TRBV29-1,few,TGCAGCGTAGAGAGCGGCCTAACCTTTCCCCACAATGAGCAGTTCTTC,CSVESGLTFPHNEQFF
TRBJ2-7,TRBD2,14,TRBV20-1,-,TGCAGTGTCTGGACTAGCGGGAGCTCCTACGAGCAGTACTTC,CSVWTSGSSYEQYF
TRBJ1-2,-,15,TRBV7-2,-,TGTGCCAGCAGCTTAGCGGGGATTGGCGTAAGGGGCTACACCTTC,CASSLAGIGVRGYTF
TRBJ2-4,TRBD2,17,TRBV6-5,-,TGTGCCAGCAGCTCCAGACCCCCCGGGGGGGCCAAAAACATTCAGTACTTC,CASSSRPPGGAKNIQYF
TRBJ2-3,-,12,TRBV29-1,many,TGCAGCGTTGTAGGGAGACCAGATACGCAGTATTTT,CSVVGRPDTQYF
TRBJ1-1,-,16,TRBV5-6,few,TGTGCCAGCAGCTGGGTCCGACTGGGCGCGAACACTGAAGCTTTCTTT,CASSWVRLGANTEAFF
TRBJ2-1,-,14,TRBV7-8,-,TGTGCCAGCAGCCCCCGGGACCGGTACAATGAGCAGTTCTTC,CASSPRDRYNEQFF
TRBJ1-1,-,13,TRBV29-1,few,TGCAGCGTTGCAAAGGACGCGAACACTGAAGCTTTCTTT,CSVAKDANTEAFF
TRBJ2-2,-,15,TRBV12-3/TRBV12-4,many,TGTGCCAGCAGGGACAGACAGGAGAACACCGGGGAGCTGTTTTTT,CASRDRQENTGELFF
TRBJ2-7,TRBD1,14,TRBV12-3/TRBV12-4,few,TGTGCCAGCGGGAGACAGGGCGGACTGTACGAGCAGTACTTC,CASGRQGGLYEQYF
TRBJ2-3,-,13,TRBV30,-,TGTGCCTACGACCGTGGGAGCACAGATACGCAGTATTTT,CAYDRGSTDTQYF
TRBJ2-1,-,16,TRBV4-1,few,TGCGCCAGCAGCCAAGGGGGGGAATTCGGGCGCAATGAGCAGTTCTTC,CASSQGGEFGRNEQFF
TRBJ1-2,-,15,TRBV7-2,once,TGTGCCAGCAGCTTAGCGGCACAGCGGATCTATGGCTACACCTTC,CASSLAAQRIYGYTF
TRBJ1-2,-,15,TRBV14,many,TGTGCCAGCAGCCAATCAGGGGACGCTAACTATGGCTACACCTTC,CASSQSGDANYGYTF
TRBJ2-1,TRBD2,16,TRBV6-2/TRBV6-3,few,TGTGCCAGCAGCCGCAGAGGGACTAGCCCCTACAATGAGCAGTTCTTC,CASSRRGTSPYNEQFF
TRBJ1-2,-,16,TRBV5-1,-,TGCGCCAGCAGCTGGACCCCCTCGGGTGGTGACTATGGCTACACCTTC,CASSWTPSGGDYGYTF